The rows below give T cell receptor beta chains drawn from one sample of a study of shared T cell receptors in the human thymus. Method: immunoSEQ multiplex PCR; TCRdb's copy keeps in-frame clones and lacks some. Of over 650,000 clones in the sample, around 87% were seen once. These data were likewise used in another study, on human thymus T cells.

Sequenced sample: thymocytes. The receptors shown here come from a boy under two years old with a congenital heart defect. The CDR3 runs from the conserved cysteine through the conserved F or W. A D gene is named only where the DNA matches it firmly. Clone size appears in some rows only: once, few, many, or a class for an expanded clone.

NA TRBJ1-3 NA TRBV11-2 TGTGCCAGCACCCTCGGACTAGGGGGGTCGGGAAACACCATATATTTT CASTLGLGGSGNTIYF
TRBD2 TRBJ2-7 NA TRBV2 TGTGCCAGCAGTCTGACTAGCGGGGTTTACGAGCAGTACTTC CASSLTSGVYEQYF
NA TRBJ2-5 NA TRBV5-4 TGTGCCAGCAGCTTGCCCGGGAACCAAGAGACCCAGTACTTC CASSLPGNQETQYF
TRBD1 TRBJ1-2 NA TRBV6-5 TGTGCCAGCAGTTGGGACAGGGGCCAGAACTATGGCTACACCTTC CASSWDRGQNYGYTF
NA TRBJ2-3 NA TRBV2 TGTGCCAGCAGGCAGGGAACGGATACGCAGTATTTT CASRQGTDTQYF
TRBD1 TRBJ1-2 NA TRBV5-6 TGTGCCAGCAGCTTTCTCTCGGGACAGGCCTTCTATGGCTACACCTTC CASSFLSGQAFYGYTF
TRBD1 TRBJ1-6 NA TRBV4-3 TGCGCCAGCAGCCAAGAAGGGCCATTGGACAGGAGACCCGACTCCTATAATTCACCCCTCCACTTT CASSQEGPLDRRPDSYNSPLHF
NA TRBJ1-1 NA TRBV5-1 TGCGCCAGCAGCTCCTATTACAGGAACACTGAAGCTTTCTTT CASSSYYRNTEAFF
NA TRBJ2-3 NA TRBV2 TGTGCCAGCAGTGACGCTAGAGTGAGCACAGATACGCAGTATTTT CASSDARVSTDTQYF
TRBD1 TRBJ1-4 few TRBV7-6 TGTGCCAGCAGCTCTCGGGACAGGGTTCCGGGGGAAAAACTGTTTTTT CASSSRDRVPGEKLFF
TRBD2 TRBJ2-7 NA TRBV4-1 TGCGCCAGCAGCCAAGGTAGCGGGAGAGGCCCCTACGAGCAGTACTTC CASSQGSGRGPYEQYF
NA TRBJ2-7 few TRBV19 TGTGCCAGTAGTCCAACAGGGCGCTACGAGCAGTACTTC CASSPTGRYEQYF
TRBD2 TRBJ2-7 few TRBV7-9 TGTGCCAGCAGCTTAGCTAGCGGGTCGGACGGGGGTTACGAGCAGTACTTC CASSLASGSDGGYEQYF
NA TRBJ1-3 NA TRBV5-1 TGCGCCAGCAGCCCTCTCAGGGACTCTGGAAACACCATATATTTT CASSPLRDSGNTIYF
NA TRBJ1-5 NA TRBV6-1 TGTGCCAGCAGTGAAAGGTCCCGCAGGATGCCGGATCAGCCCCAGCATTTT CASSERSRRMPDQPQHF
NA TRBJ1-1 few TRBV4-3 TGCGCCAGCAGCCAAGAGGGGCTACTGAACACTGAAGCTTTCTTT CASSQEGLLNTEAFF
NA TRBJ1-1 NA TRBV7-8 TGTGCCAGCAGCTTAGCAAGTCGGGAAACGGACACTGAAGCTTTCTTT CASSLASRETDTEAFF
NA TRBJ2-5 NA TRBV5-6 TGTGCCAGCAGAGTCGGAAAGAGGGAGACCCAGTACTTC CASRVGKRETQYF
NA TRBJ2-1 NA TRBV7-3 TGTGCCAGCAGCTTAACTAGCTCCTACAATGAGCAGTTCTTC CASSLTSSYNEQFF
NA TRBJ1-1 NA TRBV6-5 TGTGCCAGCAGTTACCGGGGATTGGGCACTGAAGCTTTCTTT CASSYRGLGTEAFF
NA TRBJ1-1 NA TRBV4-2 TGTGCCAGCAGCCAAGGAGGGAATACTGAAGCTTTCTTT CASSQGGNTEAFF
TRBD2 TRBJ2-1 few TRBV5-1 TGCGCCAGCAGCTTGGGACTAGCGGGGGAACCGAATGAGCAGTTCTTC CASSLGLAGEPNEQFF
NA TRBJ2-3 NA TRBV7-3 TGTGCCAGCAGCCACTCGCCAACCGATACGCAGTATTTT CASSHSPTDTQYF
TRBD2 TRBJ2-3 once TRBV4-1 TGCGCCAGCAGCCAAGATAAGGCTAGCGGGAGCACAGATACGCAGTATTTT CASSQDKASGSTDTQYF
TRBD1 TRBJ1-2 NA TRBV14 TGTGCCAGCAGCCACAGGACAGGGCCGGGCTATGGCTACACCTTC CASSHRTGPGYGYTF
NA TRBJ1-5 NA TRBV28 TGTGCCAGCAGTTTAACAGGGAGTAATCAGCCCCAGCATTTT CASSLTGSNQPQHF
NA TRBJ2-3 NA TRBV5-1 TGCGCCAGCACAAGACACCGTTCAGATACGCAGTATTTT CASTRHRSDTQYF
NA TRBJ1-3 NA TRBV7-9 TGTGCCAGCAGCTCACGAGCCCCCACGACTGAAAGCTCTGGAAACACCATATATTTT CASSSRAPTTESSGNTIYF
NA TRBJ2-7 NA TRBV28 TGTGCCAGCAGTAATAGCCGCGAGCAGTACTTC CASSNSREQYF
NA TRBJ2-7 NA TRBV7-9 TGTGCCAGCAGCCGCGCCCCCCAAAGCTCCTACGAGCAGTACTTC CASSRAPQSSYEQYF
NA TRBJ2-7 NA TRBV10-3 TGTGCCATCAGTGAGTCGCAGGCAGTCCCTTACGAGCAGTACTTC CAISESQAVPYEQYF
TRBD1 TRBJ2-7 NA TRBV7-9 TGTGCCAGCAGCCGCCGGGACAGTTCCTACGAGCAGTACTTC CASSRRDSSYEQYF
NA TRBJ1-6 few TRBV11-2 TGTGCCAGCAGCTTAGTCAGGGGTGATTCACCCCTCCACTTT CASSLVRGDSPLHF
NA TRBJ2-3 NA TRBV4-3 TGCGCCAGCAGCCACCTTTCCACAGATACGCAGTATTTT CASSHLSTDTQYF